Below are 19 T cell receptor beta chains sequenced from a single sample in a study of T-cell reconstitution after alpha-beta-depleted transplantation in children. As it was prepared, the TCRbeta library received unique molecular identifiers. In TCRdb, the PCR reads were re-called with MiXCR into one record per CDR3 protein. Of around 200,000 distinct CDR3 sequences in the sample, over 15% are singletons; the top ten hold approximately 40%. The sequenced sample was PBMCs, mostly from graft donor cells, obtained 360 days after TCRalphabeta/CD19-depleted stem cell transplant. These receptors were obtained from a male patient aged 2 to 10 who had a stem cell transplant for acute lymphoblastic leukemia, so the T cells may come from the graft donor.

This clonotype was detected only a few times. The chain carries TRBV5-1 and TRBJ1-2; tentatively, D is TRBD1 (6 bases). V was clipped by 3 bases and J by 8 bases, with 14 bases between them. The CDR3 is made up of 13 amino acids. Germline CDR1 reads SGHRS; CDR2 reads YFSETQ. The CDR3 nucleotides read TGCGCCAGCAGCTCACAGGGCCCTAGGGGCTACACCTTC. Amino acids: CASSSQGPRGYTF.

J is TRBJ2-7 and V is TRBV6-2 or TRBV6-3, with 8 bases that match TRBD1. V trimming: 5 bases; J trimming: 0 bases; junction bases outside the gene matches: 6. Germline values: CDR1 MNHEY, CDR2 SVGEGT. The CDR3 consists of 15 residues. CDR3 DNA: TGTGCCAGCAGTCGAACGACAGGGGTCTCCTACGAGCAGTACTTC. The encoded protein is CASSRTTGVSYEQYF.

The chain carries TRBV27 and TRBJ2-1; 15 bases fit TRBD2. Germline CDR1 is MNHEY and CDR2 is SMNVEV (reference sequence). Germline trimming cut 6 bases from V and 2 bases from J; bases unmatched to any gene: 5. The length of the CDR3 is 17 residues. CDR3 nucleotides: TGTGCCAGCAGCCTGAGGACTAGCGGGGGGGCCTACAATGAGCAGTTCTTC. This encodes CASSLRTSGGAYNEQFF.

This clonotype was seen a handful of times. The chain employs TRBV20-1 and TRBJ2-3; perhaps D is TRBD1 or TRBD2 (5 bases each). The ends were cut back, 6 bases at V and 1 base at J, with 14 bases in the middle. Looked up from germline, CDR1 is DFQATT and CDR2 is SNEGSKA (reference sequence). CDR3 length: 14 amino acids. Here the CDR3 reads CSAPGRGGTDTQYF. Here the CDR3 DNA reads TGCAGTGCCCCGGGACGTGGGGGCACAGATACGCAGTATTTT.

V usage is TRBV5-1 and J usage is TRBJ1-5, with D tentatively TRBD1 (5 bases). V lost 5 bases to trimming and J lost 3 bases, with 12 bases between them. The CDR3 is 14 residues long. Germline CDR1 is SGHRS and CDR2 is YFSETQ. The CDR3 nucleotides are TGCGCCAGCAGTCCGGAGGGGAACAATCAGCCCCAGCATTTT. Its translation is CASSPEGNNQPQHF. The entire variable domain, with the rest obtained from reference TRBV5-1 and TRBJ1-5, is as follows: KAGVTQTPRYLIKTRGQQVTLSCSPISGHRSVSWYQQTPGQGLQFLFEYFSETQRNKGNFPGRFSGRQFSNSRSEMNVSTLELGDSALYLCASSPEGNNQPQHFGDGTRLSIL.

The table lists this clonotype with a few counts. The CDR3 region is CAISEGRGDTDTQYF. The CDR3 DNA reads TGTGCCATCAGTGAAGGAAGGGGGGACACAGATACGCAGTATTTT. The rearrangement links TRBV10-3 to TRBJ2-3; possibly TRBD1 or TRBD2 for D (6 bases each). Trimming took off 3 bases at V and 2 bases at J, with 12 bases between the two ends. Germline CDR1 ENHRY, CDR2 SYGVKD. The CDR3 has 15 residues.

This clonotype was observed many times. The chain combines TRBV6-2 or TRBV6-3 with TRBJ2-7; D gene ambiguous. The ends were cut back, 5 bases at V and 2 bases at J, with 10 bases in the middle. The germline gives CDR1 MNHEY, CDR2 SVGEGT. CDR3 length equals 13 residues. CDR3 loop: CASSQPPTYEQYF. Here the CDR3 DNA reads TGTGCCAGCAGTCAACCTCCTACCTACGAGCAGTACTTC.

V is TRBV4-2 and J is TRBJ2-3; D could derive from TRBD1 or TRBD2 (5 bases each). The CDR3 has 16 amino acids. V gave up 0 bases and J gave up 4 bases, with 14 bases separating them. Germline lookup yields CDR1 LGHNA and CDR2 YNFKEQ. The CDR3 DNA reads as TGTGCCAGCAGCCAAGATGGACTTGGGGGACCAGATACGCAGTATTTT. Translation: CASSQDGLGGPDTQYF.

V usage is TRBV18 and J usage is TRBJ2-7; D unresolved. The germline V gene encodes CDR1 KGHSH and CDR2 LQKENI. V gave up 2 bases and J gave up 4 bases, with 6 bases separating them. The CDR3 contains 12 residues. CDR3 amino acids: CASSPRLYEQYF. The CDR3, as DNA: TGTGCCAGCTCACCAAGGCTTTACGAGCAGTACTTC.

This chain joins TRBV7-2 and TRBJ1-4, with unresolved D. V dropped 5 bases and J dropped 8 bases, with 15 bases sitting between them. CDR1 is SGHTA, CDR2 FQGNSA, per germline. The CDR3 is 14 amino acids. The CDR3 loop reads CASSRTILGEKLFF. The CDR3 nucleotides are TGTGCCAGCAGCCGGACCATACTAGGAGAAAAACTGTTTTTT.

The CDR3 sequence: CSAWWGDTIYF. DNA of the CDR3: TGCAGTGCTTGGTGGGGAGACACCATATATTTT. This rearrangement joins TRBV20-1 to TRBJ1-3; D is unclear. Germline lookup yields CDR1 DFQATT and CDR2 SNEGSKA (reference sequence). The CDR3 contains 11 residues. The V and J ends lost 5 bases and 8 bases respectively, with 10 bases between them.

The sample holds many counts of this clonotype. The rearrangement uses TRBV28 and TRBJ2-1; D may be TRBD1 or TRBD2 (5 bases each). Germline V gene lookup returns CDR1 MDHEN and CDR2 SYDVKM. There are 12 residues in the CDR3. Trimming cost V 5 bases and J 4 bases, with 6 bases left between them. The CDR3 protein is CASSGGYNEQFF. CDR3 nucleotides: TGTGCCAGCAGTGGGGGTTACAATGAGCAGTTCTTC.

This chain links TRBV12-3 or TRBV12-4 with TRBJ2-2; tentatively, D is TRBD2 (6 bases). Trimming removed 5 bases at V and 0 bases at J, with 10 bases between. The CDR3 spans 15 residues. The DNA for the CDR3 is TGTGCCAGCAGTCTGGGACTCCCGAACACCGGGGAGCTGTTTTTT. Translated: CASSLGLPNTGELFF.

The V gene is TRBV10-3, the J gene TRBJ2-7, with D possibly being TRBD2 (6 bases). V was shortened by 10 bases and J by 3 bases, with 13 bases between the two germline ends. The CDR3 loop spans 12 amino acids. Germline loops: CDR1 ENHRY, CDR2 SYGVKD. CDR3 DNA: TGTGCCAGCCGGGACTCCGACTACGAGCAGTACTTC. Translated, it gives CASRDSDYEQYF.

The CDR3 reads CSAFSWGRKETQYF. CDR3 sequence (DNA): TGCAGTGCTTTCTCTTGGGGCCGGAAAGAGACCCAGTACTTC. J is TRBJ2-5 and V is TRBV20-1; D is possibly TRBD1 (5 bases). The ends were cut back, 5 bases at V and 3 bases at J, with 16 bases in the middle. The CDR3 runs 14 residues. Germline-derived CDR1 and CDR2 are DFQATT and SNEGSKA (reference sequence).

This clonotype was seen more than once but under ten times. The CDR3, as DNA: TGCGCCAGCAGCCAAGGAGGGGGCGGCTACACCTTC. Protein: CASSQGGGGYTF. This chain connects TRBV4-3 to TRBJ1-2, with TRBD1 matching over 7 bases. V shed 1 base, J shed 8 bases, and the junction held 1 base outside the gene matches. CDR3 length: 12 residues. Looked up from germline, CDR1 is LGHNA and CDR2 is YSLEER.

The sample holds a few counts of this clonotype. The rearrangement joins TRBV27 to TRBJ2-5, with 10 nucleotides matching TRBD2. Germline lookup yields CDR1 MNHEY and CDR2 SMNVEV (reference sequence). The CDR3 totals 15 residues. V lost 3 bases and J lost 4; bases outside the gene matches: 5. CDR3 amino acids: CASSFLAGERETQYF. In DNA, the CDR3 is TGTGCCAGCAGTTTTCTAGCGGGAGAAAGAGAGACCCAGTACTTC.

V usage is TRBV11-1 and J usage is TRBJ2-1, with TRBD2 matching over 12 bases. Trimming cost V 0 bases and J 12 bases; bases outside gene matches: 15. Per germline, CDR1 SGHAT and CDR2 FQDESV (reference sequence). The CDR3 is 18 amino acids. For the CDR3, the DNA is TGTGCCAGCAGCTTAGCGAATATCCTAGCGGGAGGGCTAGCGCGGCAGTTCTTC. It encodes CASSLANILAGGLARQFF.

The J gene is TRBJ1-4, the V gene TRBV12-3 or TRBV12-4, with 8 bases aligning to TRBD1. There are 15 residues in the CDR3. V lost 3 bases and J lost 2; bases outside the gene matches: 2. CDR3 DNA sequence: TGTGCCAGCAGTTTGGACAGGGAGACTAATGAAAAACTGTTTTTT. It codes for CASSLDRETNEKLFF.